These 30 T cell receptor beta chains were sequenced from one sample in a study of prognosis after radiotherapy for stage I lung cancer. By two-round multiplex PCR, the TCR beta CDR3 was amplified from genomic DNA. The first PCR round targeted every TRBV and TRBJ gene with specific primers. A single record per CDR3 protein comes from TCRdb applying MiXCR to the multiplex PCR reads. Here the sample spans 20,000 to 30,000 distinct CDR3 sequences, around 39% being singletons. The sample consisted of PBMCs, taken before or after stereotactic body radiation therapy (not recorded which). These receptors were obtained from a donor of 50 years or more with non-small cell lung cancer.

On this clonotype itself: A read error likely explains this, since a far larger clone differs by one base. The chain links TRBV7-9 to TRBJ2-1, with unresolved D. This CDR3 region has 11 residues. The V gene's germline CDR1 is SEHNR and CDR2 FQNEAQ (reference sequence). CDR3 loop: CASGLMSPPFF. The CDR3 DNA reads TGTGCCAGCGGCTTAATGTCTCCCCCGTTCTTC.

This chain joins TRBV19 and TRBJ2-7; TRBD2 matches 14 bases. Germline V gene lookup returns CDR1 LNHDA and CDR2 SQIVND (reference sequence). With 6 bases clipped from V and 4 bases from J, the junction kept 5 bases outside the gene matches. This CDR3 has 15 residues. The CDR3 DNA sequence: TGTGCCAGTAGGACTAGCGGGAGGGGGGAATACGAGCAGTACTTC. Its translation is CASRTSGRGEYEQYF.

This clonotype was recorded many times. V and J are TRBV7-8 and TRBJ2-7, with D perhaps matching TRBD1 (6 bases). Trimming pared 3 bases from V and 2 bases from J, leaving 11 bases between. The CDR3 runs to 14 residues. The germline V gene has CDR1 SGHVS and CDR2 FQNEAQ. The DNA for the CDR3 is TGTGCCAGCAGCTTCGCGACAGGTACCTACGAGCAGTACTTC. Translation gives CASSFATGTYEQYF.

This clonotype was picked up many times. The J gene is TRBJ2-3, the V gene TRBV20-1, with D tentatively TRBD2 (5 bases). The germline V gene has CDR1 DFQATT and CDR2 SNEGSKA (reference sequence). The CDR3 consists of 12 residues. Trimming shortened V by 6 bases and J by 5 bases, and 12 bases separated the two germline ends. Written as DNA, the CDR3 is TGCAGTGCAACCGGGGAGAGAGATACGCAGTATTTT. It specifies CSATGERDTQYF.

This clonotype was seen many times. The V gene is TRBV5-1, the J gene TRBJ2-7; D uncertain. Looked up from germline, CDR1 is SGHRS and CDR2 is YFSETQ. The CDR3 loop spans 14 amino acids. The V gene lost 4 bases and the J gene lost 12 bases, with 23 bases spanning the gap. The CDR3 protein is CASSHLVAGAFWYF. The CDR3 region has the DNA TGCGCCAGCAGCCACTTGGTGGCAGGCGCCTTTTGGTACTTC.

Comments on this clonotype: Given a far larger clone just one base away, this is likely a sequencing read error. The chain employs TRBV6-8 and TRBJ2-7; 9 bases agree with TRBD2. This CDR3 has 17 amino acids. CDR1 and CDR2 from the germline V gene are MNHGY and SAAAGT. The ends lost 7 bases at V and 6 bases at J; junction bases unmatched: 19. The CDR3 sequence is CASNRALAGASDSEQYF. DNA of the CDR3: TGTGCCAGCAACAGAGCGTTAGCGGGAGCTTCGGATAGCGAGCAGTACTTC.

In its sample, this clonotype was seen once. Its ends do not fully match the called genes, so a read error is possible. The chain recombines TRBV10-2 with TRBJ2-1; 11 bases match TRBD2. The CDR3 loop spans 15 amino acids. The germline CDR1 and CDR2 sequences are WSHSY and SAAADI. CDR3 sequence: CASIALAGADNEQFF. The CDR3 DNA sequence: TGTGCCAGCATCGCACTAGCGGGGGCGGACAATGAGCAGTTCTTC.

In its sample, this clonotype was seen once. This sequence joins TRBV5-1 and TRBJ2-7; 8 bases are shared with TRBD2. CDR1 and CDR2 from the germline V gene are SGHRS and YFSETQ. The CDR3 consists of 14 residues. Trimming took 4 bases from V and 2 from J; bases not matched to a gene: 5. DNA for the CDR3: TGCGCCAGCAGCCTTAGCGGGAACACCTACGAGCAGTACTTC. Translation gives CASSLSGNTYEQYF.

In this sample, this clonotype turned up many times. The CDR3 is CASSYSIGGLTEAFF. In nucleotides, the CDR3 is TGTGCCAGCAGTTACTCGATCGGGGGCCTCACTGAAGCTTTCTTT. The V call is TRBV6-2 or TRBV6-3, the J call TRBJ1-1, with D perhaps TRBD1 (6 bases). The CDR3 runs 15 residues. V was pared by 0 bases and J by 4 bases, with 12 bases between. The germline V gene has CDR1 MNHEY and CDR2 SVGEGT.

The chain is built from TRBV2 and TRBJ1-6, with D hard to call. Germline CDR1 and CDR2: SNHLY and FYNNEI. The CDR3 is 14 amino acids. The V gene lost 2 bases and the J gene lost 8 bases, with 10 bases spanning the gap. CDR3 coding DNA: TGTGCCAGCAGTGAATCGGTGTCTTATTCACCCCTCCACTTT. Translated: CASSESVSYSPLHF.

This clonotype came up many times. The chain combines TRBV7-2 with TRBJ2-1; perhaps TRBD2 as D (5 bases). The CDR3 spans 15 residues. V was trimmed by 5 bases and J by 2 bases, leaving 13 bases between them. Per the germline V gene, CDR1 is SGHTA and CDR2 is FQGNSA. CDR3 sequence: CASSAFEGAYNEQFF. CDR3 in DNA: TGTGCCAGCAGCGCATTTGAGGGCGCCTACAATGAGCAGTTCTTC.

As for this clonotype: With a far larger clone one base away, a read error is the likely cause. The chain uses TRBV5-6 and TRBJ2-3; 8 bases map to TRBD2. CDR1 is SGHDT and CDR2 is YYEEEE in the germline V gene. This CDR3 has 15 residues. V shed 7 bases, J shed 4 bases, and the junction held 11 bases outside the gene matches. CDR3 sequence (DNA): TGTGCCAGCTCACCAAGCCTCGGGGGGGCAGATACGCAGTATTTT. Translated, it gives CASSPSLGGADTQYF.

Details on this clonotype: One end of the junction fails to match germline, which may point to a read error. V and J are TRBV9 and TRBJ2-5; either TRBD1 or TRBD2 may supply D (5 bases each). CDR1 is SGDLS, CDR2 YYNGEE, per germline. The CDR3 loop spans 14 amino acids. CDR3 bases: TGTGCCACCAGCGCTACCGGGACGGAAGAGATCCAGTACTTC. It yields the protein CATSATGTEEIQYF.

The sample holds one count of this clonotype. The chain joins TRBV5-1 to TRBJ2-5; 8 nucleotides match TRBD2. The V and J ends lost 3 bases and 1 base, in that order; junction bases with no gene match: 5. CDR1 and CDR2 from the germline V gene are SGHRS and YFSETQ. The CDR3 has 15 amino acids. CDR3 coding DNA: TGCGCCAGCAGCTCAACGGGGGGGCCCCAAGAGACCCAGTACTTC. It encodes CASSSTGGPQETQYF.

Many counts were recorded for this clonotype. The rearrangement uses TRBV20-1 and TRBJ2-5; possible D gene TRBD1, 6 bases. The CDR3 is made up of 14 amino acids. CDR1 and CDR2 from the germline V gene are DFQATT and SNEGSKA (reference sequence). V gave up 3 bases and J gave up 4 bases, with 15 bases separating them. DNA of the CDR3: TGCAGTGCTAGTTTCTTTGGGGGCTTAGAGACCCAGTACTTC. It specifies CSASFFGGLETQYF.

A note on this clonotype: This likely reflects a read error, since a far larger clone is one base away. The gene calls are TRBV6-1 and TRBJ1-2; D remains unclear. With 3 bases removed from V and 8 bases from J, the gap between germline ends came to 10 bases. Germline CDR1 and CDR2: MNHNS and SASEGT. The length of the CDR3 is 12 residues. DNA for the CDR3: TGTGCCAGCAGTGACCGGGAAGGAGGCTACACCTTC. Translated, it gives CASSDREGGYTF.

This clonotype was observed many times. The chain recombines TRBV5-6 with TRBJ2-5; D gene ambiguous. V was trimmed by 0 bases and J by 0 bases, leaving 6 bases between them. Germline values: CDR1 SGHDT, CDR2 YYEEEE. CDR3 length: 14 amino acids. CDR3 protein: CASSLVGNQETQYF. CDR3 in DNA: TGTGCCAGCAGCTTGGTAGGTAACCAAGAGACCCAGTACTTC.

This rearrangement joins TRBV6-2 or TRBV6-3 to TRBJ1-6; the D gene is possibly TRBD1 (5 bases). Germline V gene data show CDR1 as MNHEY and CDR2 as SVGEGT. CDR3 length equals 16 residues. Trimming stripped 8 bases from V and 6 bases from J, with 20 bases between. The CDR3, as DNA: TGTGCCAGCGGTGCCAGGGTACGTCCGATTAATTCACCCCTCCACTTT. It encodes CASGARVRPINSPLHF.

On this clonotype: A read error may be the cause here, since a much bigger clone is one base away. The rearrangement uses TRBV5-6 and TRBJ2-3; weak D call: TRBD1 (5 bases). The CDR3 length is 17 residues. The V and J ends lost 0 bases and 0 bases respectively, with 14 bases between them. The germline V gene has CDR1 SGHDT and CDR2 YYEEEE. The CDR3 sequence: CASSLGPGCVSTDTQYF. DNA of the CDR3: TGTGCCAGCAGCTTGGGGCCAGGGTGCGTGAGCACAGATACGCAGTATTTT.

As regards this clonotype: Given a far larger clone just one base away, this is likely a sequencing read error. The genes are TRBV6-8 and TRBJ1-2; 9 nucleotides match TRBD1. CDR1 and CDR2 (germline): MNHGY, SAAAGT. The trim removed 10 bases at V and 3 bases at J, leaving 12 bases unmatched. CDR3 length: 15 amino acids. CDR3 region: CAIQTRDRVHYGYTF. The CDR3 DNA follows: TGTGCCATCCAGACCAGGGACAGGGTACACTATGGCTACACCTTC.

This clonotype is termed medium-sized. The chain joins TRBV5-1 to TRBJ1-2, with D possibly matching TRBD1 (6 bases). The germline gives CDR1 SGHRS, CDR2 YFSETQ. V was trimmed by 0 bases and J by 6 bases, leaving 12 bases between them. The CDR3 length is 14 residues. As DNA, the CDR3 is TGCGCCAGCAGCTTGGACCGGGGGCAGGATGGCTACACCTTC. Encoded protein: CASSLDRGQDGYTF.

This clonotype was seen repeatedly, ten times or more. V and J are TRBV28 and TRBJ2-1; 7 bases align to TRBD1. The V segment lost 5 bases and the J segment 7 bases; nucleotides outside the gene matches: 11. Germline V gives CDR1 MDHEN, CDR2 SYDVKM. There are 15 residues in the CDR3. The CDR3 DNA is TGTGCCAGCAGTACCACAGGGGCTGGCAATAATGAGCAGTTCTTC. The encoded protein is CASSTTGAGNNEQFF.

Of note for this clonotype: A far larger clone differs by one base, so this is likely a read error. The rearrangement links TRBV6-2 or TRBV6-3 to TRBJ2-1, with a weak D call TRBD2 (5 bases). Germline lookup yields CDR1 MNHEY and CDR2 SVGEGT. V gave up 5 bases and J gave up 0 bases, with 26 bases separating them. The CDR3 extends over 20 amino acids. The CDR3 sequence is CASSPGRASWSSSSYNEQFF. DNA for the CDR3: TGTGCCAGCAGTCCCGGGCGGGCTAGCTGGAGTTCGAGCTCCTACAATGAGCAGTTCTTC.

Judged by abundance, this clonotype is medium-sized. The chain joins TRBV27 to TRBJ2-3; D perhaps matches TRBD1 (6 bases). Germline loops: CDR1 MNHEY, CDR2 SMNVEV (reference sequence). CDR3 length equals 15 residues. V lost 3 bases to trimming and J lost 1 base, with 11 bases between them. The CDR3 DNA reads TGTGCCAGCAGTTTCACAGGGCGAGGCACAGATACGCAGTATTTT. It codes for CASSFTGRGTDTQYF.

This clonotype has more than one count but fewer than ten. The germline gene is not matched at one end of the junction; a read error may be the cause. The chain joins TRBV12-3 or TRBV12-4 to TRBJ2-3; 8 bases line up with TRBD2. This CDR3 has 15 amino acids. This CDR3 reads CASSRPAGEADAQYF. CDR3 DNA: TGTGCCAGCAGTCGACCAGCGGGAGAAGCAGATGCGCAGTATTTT.

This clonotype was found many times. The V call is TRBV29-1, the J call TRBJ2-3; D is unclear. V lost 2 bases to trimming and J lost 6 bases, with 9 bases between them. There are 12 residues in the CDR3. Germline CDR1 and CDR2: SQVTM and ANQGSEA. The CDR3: CSVELLKDTQYF. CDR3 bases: TGCAGCGTTGAATTGTTAAAGGATACGCAGTATTTT.

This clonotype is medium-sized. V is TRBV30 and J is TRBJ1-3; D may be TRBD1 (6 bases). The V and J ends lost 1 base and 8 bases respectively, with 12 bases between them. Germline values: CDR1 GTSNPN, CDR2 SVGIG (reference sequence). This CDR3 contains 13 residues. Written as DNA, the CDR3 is TGTGCCTGGAGTGAGGGACATAGGGACACCATATATTTT. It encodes CAWSEGHRDTIYF.

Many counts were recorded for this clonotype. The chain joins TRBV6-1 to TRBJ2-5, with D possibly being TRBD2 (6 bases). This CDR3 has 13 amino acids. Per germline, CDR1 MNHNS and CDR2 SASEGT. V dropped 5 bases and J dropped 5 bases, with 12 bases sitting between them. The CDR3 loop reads CASSPGEWETQYF. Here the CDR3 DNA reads TGTGCCAGCAGTCCGGGAGAGTGGGAGACCCAGTACTTC.

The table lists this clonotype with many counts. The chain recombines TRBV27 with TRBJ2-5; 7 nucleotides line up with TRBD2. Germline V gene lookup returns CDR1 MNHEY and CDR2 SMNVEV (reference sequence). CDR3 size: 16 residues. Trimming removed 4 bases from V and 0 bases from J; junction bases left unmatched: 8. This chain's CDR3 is CASSWGGLVDQETQYF. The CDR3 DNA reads TGTGCCAGCAGTTGGGGGGGACTCGTCGACCAAGAGACCCAGTACTTC.

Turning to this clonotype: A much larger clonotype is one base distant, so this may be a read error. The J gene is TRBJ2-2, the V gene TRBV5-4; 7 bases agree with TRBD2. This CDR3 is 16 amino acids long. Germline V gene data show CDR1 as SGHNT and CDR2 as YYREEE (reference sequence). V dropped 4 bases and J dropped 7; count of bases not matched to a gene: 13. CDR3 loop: CASSGLVGGLGGELFF. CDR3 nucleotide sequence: TGTGCCAGCAGCGGACTAGTGGGAGGGCTGGGCGGGGAGCTGTTTTTT.